This T cell receptor (beta chain) was identified in a study of T cell repertoires in cytomegalovirus infection. V lost 1 base and J lost 5, with 8 bases in between. The CDR3 is 13 amino acids. Germline V lookup: CDR1 SEHNR, CDR2 FQNEAQ (reference sequence). In this sample, this clonotype turned up many times. One entry per CDR3 protein results from TCRdb running MiXCR on the reads. Here the sample spans a few hundred thousand distinct CDR3 sequences, 17% being singletons. The chain joins TRBV7-9 to TRBJ1-1; D is undetermined. This TCR derives from a human donor in good health (CMV status not recorded). Some clones in this sample may be carry-over from other donors' samples. Sequencing used CD8+ T cells from PBMCs. CDR3: CASSLGAATEAFF. The CDR3 bases are TGTGCCAGCAGCTTAGGGGCGGCAACTGAAGCTTTCTTT. Full variable domain (outside the CDR3, taken from reference TRBV7-9 and TRBJ1-1): DTGVSQNPRHKITKRGQNVTFRCDPISEHNRLYWYRQTLGQGPEFLTYFQNEAQLEKSRLLSDRFSAERPKGSFSTLEIQRTEQGDSAMYLCASSLGAATEAFFGQGTRLTVV.